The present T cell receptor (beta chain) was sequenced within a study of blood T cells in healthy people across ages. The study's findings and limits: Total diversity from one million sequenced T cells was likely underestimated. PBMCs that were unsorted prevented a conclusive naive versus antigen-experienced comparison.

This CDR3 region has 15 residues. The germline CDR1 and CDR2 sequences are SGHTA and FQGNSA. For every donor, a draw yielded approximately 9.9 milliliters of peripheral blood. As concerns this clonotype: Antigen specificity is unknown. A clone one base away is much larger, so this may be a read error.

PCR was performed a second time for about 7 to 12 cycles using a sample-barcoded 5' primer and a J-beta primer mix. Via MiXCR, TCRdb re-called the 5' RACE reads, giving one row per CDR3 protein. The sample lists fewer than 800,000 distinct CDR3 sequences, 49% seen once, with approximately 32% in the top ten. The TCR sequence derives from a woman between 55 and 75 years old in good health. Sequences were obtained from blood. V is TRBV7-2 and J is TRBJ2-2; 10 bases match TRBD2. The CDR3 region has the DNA TGTGCCAGCAGCCAAACCCTAGCGGGAGCTGGGGAGCCGTTTTTT. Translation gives CASSQTLAGAGEPFF.